The 21 T cell receptor beta chains presented below share a single source sample, sequenced in a study of cytomegalovirus exposure and HLA in healthy donors. The PCR made use of 60 Vbeta and 13 Jbeta primers. This table comes from immunoSEQ multiplex PCR, and its TCRdb copy is limited to in-frame clones, with some not included. The data hold roughly 200,000 clones, with just under 80% observed a single time. Specimen: PBMCs. These receptor sequences come from a female donor in good health and CMV-seronegative.

The rearrangement uses TRBV11-3 and TRBJ1-1; no clear D. Trimming took off 2 bases at V and 3 bases at J, with 19 bases between the two ends. The CDR3 has 17 amino acids. The germline CDR1 and CDR2 sequences are SGHNT and YENEEA. CDR3 nucleotide sequence: TGTGCCAGCAGCTTATGGAACAGATTAGAGGAGGACACTGAAGCTTTCTTT. Protein sequence: CASSLWNRLEEDTEAFF.

The CDR3 loop reads CASSVMAESNEQFF. The CDR3 DNA reads TGTGCCAGCAGCGTAATGGCGGAGAGCAATGAGCAGTTCTTC. The chain uses TRBV9 and TRBJ2-1; D not certain. CDR3 length: 14 residues. Germline loops: CDR1 SGDLS, CDR2 YYNGEE. Trimming took 1 base from V and 6 from J, leaving 11 bases between them.

This clone was counted a single time. The chain uses TRBV29-1 and TRBJ2-7; no clear D gene. Germline V gene sequence: CDR1 SQVTM, CDR2 ANQGSEA. The CDR3 runs 11 residues. The DNA for the CDR3 is TGCAGTTTCGGTAGCTCCTACGAGCAGTACTTC. It is translated as CSFGSSYEQYF.

This clone has a handful of counts. The gene calls are TRBV7-8 and TRBJ2-5, with D possibly matching TRBD1 (5 bases). Germline lookup yields CDR1 SGHVS and CDR2 FQNEAQ. V was cut by 7 bases and J by 2 bases, with 11 bases left in between. The CDR3 spans 13 residues. The CDR3 DNA is TGTGCCAGCACCCTAGGGGCACAAGAGACCCAGTACTTC. This gives the protein CASTLGAQETQYF.

In its sample, this clone was seen once. J is TRBJ2-2 and V is TRBV10-2, with no clear D. V was shortened by 4 bases and J by 3 bases, with 9 bases between the two germline ends. The CDR3 has 14 amino acids. In germline, CDR1 is WSHSY, CDR2 SAAADI. CDR3 DNA sequence: TGCGCCAGCAGTGCTCTATCCTACACCGGGGAGCTGTTTTTT. Translation: CASSALSYTGELFF.

V gene TRBV5-6 combines with J gene TRBJ2-3; 8 nucleotides match TRBD2. The CDR3 consists of 13 residues. Germline-derived CDR1 and CDR2 are SGHDT and YYEEEE. J gave up 1 base and V 5 bases, and 0 bases lay outside the gene matches. CDR3 in amino acids: CASRTSGTDTQYF. CDR3 coding DNA: TGTGCCAGCAGGACTAGCGGCACAGATACGCAGTATTTT.

This chain joins TRBV4-3 and TRBJ2-7, with no clear D. The CDR3 consists of 15 residues. The germline V gene encodes CDR1 LGHNA and CDR2 YSLEER. Trimming removed 0 bases at V and 2 bases at J, with 11 bases between. The CDR3 coding sequence is TGCGCCAGCAGCCAAGACGGGTTTGGCACCTACGAGCAGTACTTC. As protein: CASSQDGFGTYEQYF.

The chain uses TRBV28 and TRBJ2-7, with TRBD2 matching over 9 bases. Germline V gene lookup returns CDR1 MDHEN and CDR2 SYDVKM. Germline trimming cut 2 bases from V and 0 bases from J; bases unmatched to any gene: 2. The CDR3 has 15 amino acids. The CDR3 coding sequence is TGTGCCAGCAGTTTAGGTAGCGGGAGCTCCTACGAGCAGTACTTC. This encodes CASSLGSGSSYEQYF. The whole variable domain, filled in from reference TRBV28 and TRBJ2-7, reads DVKVTQSSRYLVKRTGEKVFLECVQDMDHENMFWYRQDPGLGLRLIYFSYDVKMKEKGDIPEGYSVSREKKERFSLILESASTNQTSMYLCASSLGSGSSYEQYFGPGTRLTVT.

This chain connects TRBV6-1 to TRBJ1-3; TRBD1 might be the D (5 bases). The CDR3 sequence is 14 residues long. Germline-derived CDR1 and CDR2 are MNHNS and SASEGT. The V end lost 9 bases, the J end lost 0 bases, and 12 bases lay between the germline ends. The CDR3 region has the DNA TGTGCCAGTTCAGACAGACCCTCTGGAAACACCATATATTTT. Encoded protein: CASSDRPSGNTIYF.

This clone was observed a handful of times. V usage is TRBV11-3 and J usage is TRBJ2-7, with D maybe TRBD2 (5 bases). The V gene lost 1 base and the J gene lost 3 bases, with 7 bases spanning the gap. Germline values: CDR1 SGHNT, CDR2 YENEEA. The CDR3 is made up of 13 amino acids. CDR3 amino acids: CASSLGEGYEQYF. In DNA form, the CDR3 reads TGTGCCAGCAGCTTAGGCGAGGGCTACGAGCAGTACTTC.

The genes are TRBV5-1 and TRBJ2-7, with D hard to call. This CDR3 has 13 amino acids. Trimming cost V 2 bases and J 1 base, with 7 bases left between them. Germline assignment: CDR1 SGHRS and CDR2 YFSETQ. The CDR3 bases are TGCGCCAGCAGCTTTGACTTGTCCTACGAGCAGTACTTC. This translates into CASSFDLSYEQYF.

This clone was counted a few times. The J gene is TRBJ2-3, the V gene TRBV5-1; 16 bases fit TRBD2. The CDR3 runs to 19 residues. Trimming took 4 bases from V and 3 from J; bases not matched to a gene: 11. CDR1 is SGHRS, CDR2 YFSETQ, per germline. CDR3 nucleotides: TGCGCCAGCAGCACGGACGGGACTAGCGGGGGGGCTTATACAGATACGCAGTATTTT. Protein: CASSTDGTSGGAYTDTQYF.

The chain recombines TRBV7-6 with TRBJ2-7, with TRBD1 identical over 9 bases. Trimming at V came to 1 base and at J to 2 bases, leaving 3 bases not matched to a gene. The germline gives CDR1 SGHVS, CDR2 FNYEAQ. The CDR3 length is 15 residues. CDR3: CASSLGQGETYEQYF. The CDR3 DNA reads as TGTGCCAGCAGCTTAGGACAGGGGGAAACCTACGAGCAGTACTTC.

The chain recombines TRBV15 with TRBJ1-2; D remains ambiguous. Deletions cut 5 bases from V and 1 base from J, with 11 bases between. This CDR3 is built from 14 residues. Germline CDR1 is LNHNV and CDR2 is YYDKDF (reference sequence). The CDR3 coding sequence is TGTGCCACCAGCCTGGAGTTGGGTAACTATGGCTACACCTTC. Amino acid sequence: CATSLELGNYGYTF.

The chain uses TRBV12-5 and TRBJ1-3, with 7 bases matching TRBD1. CDR1 is LGHNT, CDR2 FRNRAP, per germline. The V segment lost 1 base and the J segment 0 bases; nucleotides outside the gene matches: 6. This CDR3 spans 17 amino acids. Written as DNA, the CDR3 is TGTGCTAGTGGTTTGGCACTACAGGGGCGCTCTGGAAACACCATATATTTT. Encoded protein: CASGLALQGRSGNTIYF.

This chain connects TRBV6-1 to TRBJ2-7, with a possible D match to TRBD1 (6 bases). The V gene lost 6 bases and the J gene lost 1 base, with 13 bases spanning the gap. This CDR3 contains 14 residues. CDR1 and CDR2 (germline): MNHNS, SASEGT. The CDR3 spells CASRDDRSSYEQYF. The CDR3, as DNA: TGTGCCAGCAGGGATGACAGGTCGTCCTACGAGCAGTACTTC.

As regards this clone: This specimen includes other DNA sequences encoding the same CDR3. The V call is TRBV5-1, the J call TRBJ1-6; maybe TRBD1 (6 bases). V was trimmed by 4 bases and J by 8 bases, leaving 16 bases between them. Per the germline V gene, CDR1 is SGHRS and CDR2 is YFSETQ. The CDR3 covers 15 residues. The CDR3 DNA follows: TGCGCCAGCAGCCTGACCCCAGGGGTTGATTCACCCCTCCACTTT. Its translation: CASSLTPGVDSPLHF.

The rearrangement joins TRBV5-1 to TRBJ2-3, with 10 bases matching TRBD2. The germline gives CDR1 SGHRS, CDR2 YFSETQ. The CDR3 sequence is 15 residues long. V trimming: 0 bases; J trimming: 6 bases; junction bases outside the gene matches: 4. CDR3 region: CASSLDQRGGDTQYF. The CDR3 coding sequence is TGCGCCAGCAGCTTGGACCAGCGGGGGGGGGATACGCAGTATTTT.

The J gene is TRBJ2-1, the V gene TRBV11-3; 11 nucleotides match TRBD2. CDR3 length equals 14 residues. Germline CDR1 and CDR2: SGHNT and YENEEA. J lost 10 bases, V lost 5 bases, and 7 bases had no gene match. The chain's CDR3 is CASSRGTSGLEQFF. The CDR3 region has the DNA TGTGCCAGCAGCCGTGGGACTAGCGGCTTGGAGCAGTTCTTC.

Points on this clone: It may be a read error: a sequence one base away is much more abundant. The chain has TRBV7-9 and TRBJ1-1, with 10 bases aligning to TRBD1. Trimming at V came to 5 bases and at J to 2 bases, leaving 2 bases not matched to a gene. Germline V gene sequence: CDR1 SEHNR, CDR2 FQNEAQ (reference sequence). The CDR3 is 14 residues long. DNA of the CDR3: TGTGCCAGCAGCGTGACAGGGGGCAACACTGAAGCTTTCTTT. Translating it yields CASSVTGGNTEAFF.

This chain connects TRBV9 to TRBJ1-2; 11 nucleotides line up with TRBD1. After removal of 3 bases from V and 5 bases from J, the junction contained 6 bases not matched to a gene. The germline V gene encodes CDR1 SGDLS and CDR2 YYNGEE. The CDR3 has 15 residues. DNA of the CDR3: TGTGCCAGCAGCGCCGGGACAGGGGGAACGTATGGCTACACCTTC. It codes for CASSAGTGGTYGYTF.